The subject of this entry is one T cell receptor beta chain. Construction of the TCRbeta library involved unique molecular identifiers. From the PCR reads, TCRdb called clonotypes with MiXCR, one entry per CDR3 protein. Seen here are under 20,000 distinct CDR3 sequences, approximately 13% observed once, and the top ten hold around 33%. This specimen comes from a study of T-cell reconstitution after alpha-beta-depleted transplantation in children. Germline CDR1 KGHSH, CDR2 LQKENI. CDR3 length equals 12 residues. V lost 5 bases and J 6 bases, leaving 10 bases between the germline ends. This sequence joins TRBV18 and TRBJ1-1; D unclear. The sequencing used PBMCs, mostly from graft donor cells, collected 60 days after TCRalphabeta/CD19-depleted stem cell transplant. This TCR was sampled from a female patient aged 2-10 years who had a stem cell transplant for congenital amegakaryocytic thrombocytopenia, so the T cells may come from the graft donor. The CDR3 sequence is CASSSRVPEAFF. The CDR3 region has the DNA TGTGCCAGCTCATCGAGGGTGCCTGAAGCTTTCTTT.